Below, 26 T cell receptor beta chains from the same sample are listed, as sequenced in a study of Ad26.COV2.S vaccination and SARS-CoV-2 variants. Profiled with immunoSEQ multiplex PCR; TCRdb holds only in-frame clones, not every one. Of 150,000 to 200,000 clones in the sample, 87% were seen once. This sample comprised peripheral blood, obtained after recovery from COVID-19. These receptors came from a human donor who had recovered from COVID-19.

This clone was recorded only once. Compared with germline, one end of the junction differs, possibly owing to a read error. This chain joins TRBV7-7 and TRBJ2-3, with 8 bases aligning to TRBD2. Per germline, CDR1 SSHAT and CDR2 FNYEAQ (reference sequence). This CDR3 comprises 14 residues. This chain's CDR3 is CASSSGGWTDTQYF. DNA of the CDR3: TGTGCTAGCAGTTCGGGGGGGTGGACAGATACGCAGTATTTT.

The chain couples TRBV18 to TRBJ2-1; possibly TRBD1 for D (6 bases). This CDR3 comprises 14 residues. Per the germline V gene, CDR1 is KGHSH and CDR2 is LQKENI. The V gene lost 4 bases and the J gene lost 5 bases, with 12 bases spanning the gap. CDR3 nucleotides: TGTGCCAGCTCACAAGGGGGTCTTAACAATGAGCAGTTCTTC. Amino acid sequence: CASSQGGLNNEQFF.

V gene TRBV11-2 combines with J gene TRBJ2-5; D gene ambiguous. The germline gives CDR1 SGHAT, CDR2 FQNNGV. The CDR3 consists of 11 residues. The V end was cut by 4 bases, the J end by 5 bases, with 5 bases between. CDR3 sequence: CASSYRETQYF. The CDR3 nucleotides read TGTGCCAGCAGCTATCGGGAGACCCAGTACTTC.

The chain joins TRBV5-1 to TRBJ2-7, with D perhaps matching TRBD1 or TRBD2 (5 bases each). The CDR3 is 16 amino acids. Trimming removed 5 bases from V and 1 base from J, with 19 bases in between. Germline V gene data show CDR1 as SGHRS and CDR2 as YFSETQ. The CDR3 loop reads CASREADRGLSYEQYF. The CDR3 bases are TGCGCCAGCAGGGAGGCCGACAGAGGCCTGTCCTACGAGCAGTACTTC.

This clone appeared once. V and J are TRBV27 and TRBJ2-7; D possibly uses TRBD1 or TRBD2 (6 bases each). V was clipped by 2 bases and J by 6 bases, with 11 bases between them. The CDR3 is made up of 13 amino acids. CDR1 is MNHEY and CDR2 is SMNVEV in the germline V gene (reference sequence). Written as DNA, the CDR3 is TGTGCCAGCAGTTTAGAGGGGGACTTCGAGCAGTACTTC. Its protein is CASSLEGDFEQYF.

This CDR3 reads CASTHLGSFSNYGYTF. As DNA, the CDR3 is TGTGCCAGCACCCACCTGGGATCTTTTTCTAACTATGGCTACACCTTC. The gene calls are TRBV7-6 and TRBJ1-2; no firm D call. V was pared by 7 bases and J by 0 bases, with 18 bases between. Germline CDR1 reads SGHVS; CDR2 reads FNYEAQ. The CDR3 has 16 residues. Looking up the rest from reference TRBV7-6 and TRBJ1-2 gives the full variable domain: GAGVSQSPRYKVTKRGQDVALRCDPISGHVSLYWYRQALGQGPEFLTYFNYEAQQDKSGLPNDRFSAERPEGSISTLTIQRTEQRDSAMYRCASTHLGSFSNYGYTFGSGTRLTVV.

CDR3 residues: CATSRDQTGLNYGYTF. In DNA, the CDR3 is TGTGCCACCAGCAGAGATCAAACAGGGCTTAACTATGGCTACACCTTC. The chain carries TRBV15 and TRBJ1-2, with D perhaps matching TRBD1 (6 bases). Germline-derived CDR1 and CDR2 are LNHNV and YYDKDF (reference sequence). The CDR3 length is 16 residues. Deletions cut 0 bases from V and 1 base from J, with 12 bases between.

As to this clone: Other DNA sequences in this specimen translate into the identical CDR3. The V call is TRBV3-1 (or the pseudogene TRBV3-2), the J call TRBJ1-4; 10 bases agree with TRBD1. This CDR3 has 14 residues. The germline CDR1 and CDR2 sequences are LGHDT and YNNKEL (reference sequence). With V trimmed by 4 bases and J by 5 bases, 1 base remained unmatched. This CDR3 reads CASSPGQGNEKLFF. The DNA for the CDR3 is TGTGCCAGCAGCCCGGGACAGGGGAATGAAAAACTGTTTTTT.

V is TRBV10-3 and J is TRBJ1-5; D remains unclear. This CDR3 region has 13 residues. The V end was cut by 3 bases, the J end by 7 bases, with 10 bases between. Germline CDR1 is ENHRY and CDR2 is SYGVKD. CDR3 sequence: CAISEREKQPQHF. CDR3 sequence (DNA): TGTGCCATCAGTGAAAGGGAGAAGCAGCCCCAGCATTTT.

This chain uses TRBV30 with TRBJ1-2, with no clear D. CDR1 and CDR2 from the germline V gene are GTSNPN and SVGIG (reference sequence). Trimming removed 5 bases from V and 8 bases from J, with 27 bases in between. The CDR3 spans 16 residues. The CDR3 sequence: CAWWPPLRGLLEGYTF. CDR3 DNA sequence: TGTGCCTGGTGGCCCCCACTTCGAGGTTTGCTTGAGGGCTACACCTTC.

The chain joins TRBV19 to TRBJ2-7; 10 bases align to TRBD1. V lost 5 bases and J lost 3; bases outside the gene matches: 4. Germline assignment: CDR1 LNHDA and CDR2 SQIVND (reference sequence). The CDR3 has 14 residues. The DNA of the CDR3 is TGTGCCAGTAGTGCAGGACAGGGGGGCTACGAGCAGTACTTC. This sequence encodes CASSAGQGGYEQYF.

The chain joins TRBV27 to TRBJ2-6; 7 bases agree with TRBD1. Germline CDR1 reads MNHEY; CDR2 reads SMNVEV (reference sequence). Trimming at V came to 8 bases and at J to 4 bases, leaving 11 bases not matched to a gene. This CDR3 has 16 residues. CDR3 protein: CASLHTTGLGANVLTF. The CDR3 nucleotides read TGTGCCAGCCTTCACACGACAGGGTTGGGGGCCAACGTCCTGACTTTC.

This clone was recorded once. This sequence joins TRBV6-5 and TRBJ2-3, with TRBD1 as a possible D gene (5 bases). CDR1 and CDR2 from the germline V gene are MNHEY and SVGAGI. This CDR3 region has 14 residues. Trimming removed 6 bases at V and 2 bases at J, with 12 bases between. CDR3 sequence reads: CASSHQGATDTQYF. DNA of the CDR3: TGTGCCAGCAGCCACCAGGGCGCCACAGATACGCAGTATTTT.

In this sample, this clone turned up once. This chain links TRBV2 with TRBJ1-4; tentative D call: TRBD1 (6 bases). Deletions cut 6 bases from V and 7 bases from J, with 15 bases between. The CDR3 extends over 14 amino acids. Per germline, CDR1 SNHLY and CDR2 FYNNEI. CDR3 sequence: CASRLTGFAEKLFF. CDR3 bases: TGTGCCAGCAGGCTGACAGGCTTCGCTGAAAAACTGTTTTTT.

The V gene is TRBV6-5, the J gene TRBJ2-1; 14 bases are shared with TRBD2. The CDR3 sequence is 16 residues long. The V gene end was trimmed by 3 bases and the J gene end by 8 bases; junction bases not matched to a gene: 6. Germline CDR1 reads MNHEY; CDR2 reads SVGAGI. The chain's CDR3 is CASSYRLAGGRYEQFF. The CDR3 DNA sequence: TGTGCCAGCAGTTATAGACTAGCGGGAGGGAGATATGAGCAGTTCTTC.

Only a few counts were recorded for this clone. V gene TRBV29-1 combines with J gene TRBJ2-2; 9 nucleotides align to TRBD2. The CDR3 covers 13 residues. V trimming: 1 base; J trimming: 7 bases; junction bases outside the gene matches: 1. The germline V gene encodes CDR1 SQVTM and CDR2 ANQGSEA. The CDR3 DNA is TGCAGCGTTGAAGTGACTAGCGGCGGGGAGCTGTTTTTT. It translates to CSVEVTSGGELFF.

J is TRBJ1-3 and V is TRBV11-3; D ambiguous. CDR1 and CDR2 (germline): SGHNT, YENEEA. V shed 9 bases and J shed 0 bases, with 12 bases lying between them. The CDR3 has 14 amino acids. CDR3 DNA sequence: TGTGCCAGAACCTTCGTCGGCTCTGGAAACACCATATATTTT. Its protein is CARTFVGSGNTIYF.

The chain couples TRBV10-2 to TRBJ2-1; no definite D call. V was trimmed by 7 bases and J by 7 bases, leaving 20 bases between them. Germline assignment: CDR1 WSHSY and CDR2 SAAADI. The CDR3 is made up of 15 amino acids. The CDR3 DNA follows: TGCGCCAGCAACACCCCTAGAAGTATAGAAAATGAGCAGTTCTTC. Translated: CASNTPRSIENEQFF.

This chain links TRBV24-1 with TRBJ2-7; the match to TRBD1 covers 9 bases. Trimming took 8 bases from V and 4 from J; bases not matched to a gene: 11. This CDR3 is built from 15 residues. In germline, CDR1 is KGHDR, CDR2 SFDVKD. The CDR3, as DNA: TGTGCCACCATTATGCCGGGACAGGGAAGTTACGAGCAGTACTTC. Its protein product is CATIMPGQGSYEQYF.

The chain has TRBV5-4 and TRBJ2-5; 12 positions agree with TRBD2. The CDR3 runs to 15 residues. Germline CDR1 is SGHNT and CDR2 is YYREEE (reference sequence). V was pared by 3 bases and J by 5 bases, with 5 bases of the junction left unmatched. CDR3 sequence reads: CASSSATSGSETQYF. The CDR3 DNA reads TGTGCCAGCAGCTCTGCGACTAGCGGGAGCGAGACCCAGTACTTC.

The chain employs TRBV25-1 and TRBJ1-1; D gene uncertain. Trimming took 7 bases from V and 5 from J, leaving 17 bases between them. CDR1 and CDR2 from the germline V gene are MGHDK and SYGVNS. CDR3 size: 14 residues. CDR3 sequence reads: CASTFSEGETEAFF. The CDR3 nucleotides are TGTGCCAGCACCTTCTCCGAGGGCGAGACTGAAGCTTTCTTT.

The chain combines TRBV2 with TRBJ1-5, with 7 bases that match TRBD1. The CDR3 is 14 amino acids. Germline V gene sequence: CDR1 SNHLY, CDR2 FYNNEI. Trimming at V came to 7 bases and at J to 0 bases, leaving 3 bases not matched to a gene. DNA of the CDR3: TGTGCCAGCATGGGACAGCTTAGCAATCAGCCCCAGCATTTT. This codes for CASMGQLSNQPQHF.

This sequence joins TRBV2 and TRBJ1-5; D gene uncertain. Germline assignment: CDR1 SNHLY and CDR2 FYNNEI. This CDR3 has 12 residues. V lost 3 bases and J 14 bases, leaving 14 bases between the germline ends. CDR3 loop: CASSEIETMEHF. The CDR3, as DNA: TGTGCCAGCAGTGAGATAGAGACAATGGAGCATTTT.

The chain links TRBV5-6 to TRBJ2-7; TRBD1 aligns across 12 bases. Germline CDR1 SGHDT, CDR2 YYEEEE. CDR3 length: 14 amino acids. Germline trimming cut 3 bases from V and 7 bases from J; bases unmatched to any gene: 5. The CDR3 reads CASSSGTGGNEQYF. CDR3 in DNA: TGTGCCAGCAGCTCCGGGACAGGGGGCAATGAGCAGTACTTC.

The chain couples TRBV5-1 to TRBJ1-1; D ambiguous. The V end was cut by 0 bases, the J end by 0 bases, with 6 bases between. Germline CDR1 reads SGHRS; CDR2 reads YFSETQ. This CDR3 region has 14 residues. CDR3 region: CASSLVGMNTEAFF. In nucleotides, the CDR3 is TGCGCCAGCAGCTTGGTTGGCATGAACACTGAAGCTTTCTTT.

This chain uses TRBV4-1 with TRBJ2-7; 7 bases map to TRBD2. V lost 4 bases, J lost 1 base, and 7 bases stayed unmatched. The germline gives CDR1 MGHRA, CDR2 YSYEKL. There are 15 residues in the CDR3. The CDR3 is CASSRREGLSYEQYF. The DNA for the CDR3 is TGCGCCAGCAGCCGAAGGGAGGGACTTTCCTACGAGCAGTACTTC.